This entry concerns a single TCR beta chain. The CDR3 runs to 14 residues. The germline V gene has CDR1 LNHDA and CDR2 SQIVND (reference sequence). Trimming cost V 3 bases and J 2 bases, with 9 bases left between them. As processed by the authors: Quantification of nucleated cells was approximated via reference gene primer amplification. Generated by immunoSEQ multiplex PCR, the TCRdb table keeps only in-frame clones and is missing some. That table furnishes V, J and clone size, whereas the DNA furnished D and trimming. The table lists 45,000 to 55,000 clones, 83% of them singletons. These data belong to a study of blood T cell repertoires in COVID-19. Overall study: Samples taken during acute and convalescent COVID-19 were collected in the United States, Italy and Spain. T cells, B-cell-depleted T cells, or PBMCs supplied cDNA or gDNA.

This chain joins TRBV19 and TRBJ2-3; D gene unclear. The TCR was taken from a man between 60 and 70 years old with active COVID-19. Material for sequencing was peripheral blood. The CDR3 reads CASSMWQSTDTQYF. The CDR3 coding sequence is TGTGCCAGTAGTATGTGGCAGTCCACAGATACGCAGTATTTT.